The clone carrying this T cell receptor beta chain has at least ten counts. No antigen is known for it. The sample comes from a study of Graves' ophthalmopathy and Graves' hyperthyroidism. RNA transcripts served as template for amplifying TCR beta CDR3 sequences. The first round was an RT-PCR with HTBI primers, and the second round was a multiplex PCR. A single record per CDR3 protein comes from TCRdb applying MiXCR to the multiplex PCR reads. Of around 400,000 distinct CDR3 sequences in the sample, 15% to 20% were seen once. There are 17 residues in the CDR3. V shed 3 bases, J shed 1 base, and the junction held 5 bases outside the gene matches. CDR1 and CDR2 from the germline V gene are KGHDR and SFDVKD. Notes on the study in general: Detection in blood was also observed for most expanded thyroid clonotypes above 0.001 frequency. With a specificity of roughly 72% and a sensitivity of 60% to 71%, the model predicted ophthalmopathy progression.

Presentation of ophthalmopathy in the donors involved moderate-to-severe activity, CAS ≥3, NOSPECS ≥4 and a duration under 3 months. The PBMCs were taken from over 9.5 ml of fresh peripheral blood. The sequence derives from a woman younger than 30 with Graves' ophthalmopathy. The V call is TRBV24-1, the J call TRBJ1-1; TRBD1 matches 12 bases. Material: peripheral blood. The CDR3 protein is CATSDRPGQGANTEAFF. The CDR3 DNA reads as TGTGCCACCAGTGATAGACCGGGACAGGGGGCGAACACTGAAGCTTTCTTT.